This passage covers 27 T cell receptor beta chains from one sample sequenced in a study of beta chain features in type 1 diabetes. Every isolated RNA sample was fully reverse transcribed, so sequencing captured expressed TCRB transcripts. TCRdb's copy holds only in-frame clones and misses some; the assay was immunoSEQ multiplex PCR. The sample records 250,000 or so clones, approximately 70% being singletons. Material for sequencing was naive CD4+ T cells from blood. The source of these receptors is a man in his thirties or forties in good health.

This clone was found once. The chain joins TRBV10-3 to TRBJ2-1, with D unclear. CDR3 length equals 12 residues. V shed 6 bases and J shed 4 bases, with 7 bases lying between them. The germline gives CDR1 ENHRY, CDR2 SYGVKD. CDR3 amino acids: CAIRTDYNEQFF. The CDR3, as DNA: TGTGCCATCAGAACAGATTACAATGAGCAGTTCTTC.

The chain joins TRBV29-1 to TRBJ2-5; D unclear. This CDR3 comprises 13 residues. In germline, CDR1 is SQVTM, CDR2 ANQGSEA. Trimming cost V 4 bases and J 2 bases, with 11 bases left between them. CDR3 amino acids: CSVARSPQETQYF. CDR3 nucleotide sequence: TGCAGCGTTGCACGGAGCCCTCAAGAGACCCAGTACTTC.

The gene calls are TRBV29-1 and TRBJ1-6, with 9 bases fitting TRBD1. From germline, CDR1 is SQVTM and CDR2 ANQGSEA. The CDR3 covers 13 residues. V trimming: 5 bases; J trimming: 8 bases; junction bases outside the gene matches: 4. The CDR3 DNA is TGCAGCGTTAGGGACAGGGACGATTCACCCCTCCACTTT. Encoded protein: CSVRDRDDSPLHF. Full variable domain (missing parts from reference TRBV29-1 and TRBJ1-6): SAVISQKPSRDICQRGTSLTIQCQVDSQVTMMFWYRQQPGQSLTLIATANQGSEATYESGFVIDKFPISRPNLTFSTLTVSNMSPEDSSIYLCSVRDRDDSPLHFGNGTRLTVT.

V gene TRBV30 combines with J gene TRBJ1-5; TRBD1 aligns across 11 bases. V shed 3 bases and J 6 bases; nucleotides not matched to a gene: 4. The CDR3 loop spans 14 amino acids. Germline CDR1 reads GTSNPN; CDR2 reads SVGIG (reference sequence). CDR3 protein: CAWRGQGAAQPQHF. CDR3 bases: TGTGCCTGGAGAGGACAGGGGGCAGCTCAGCCCCAGCATTTT. The full variable domain, with the rest looked up from reference TRBV30 and TRBJ1-5, is SQTIHQWPATLVQPVGSPLSLECTVEGTSNPNLYWYRQAAGRGLQLLFYSVGIGQISSEVPQNLSASRPQDRQFILSSKKLLLSDSGFYLCAWRGQGAAQPQHFGDGTRLSIL.

In its sample, this clone was seen a few times. The rearrangement links TRBV29-1 to TRBJ1-1; D is undetermined. CDR1 and CDR2 from the germline V gene are SQVTM and ANQGSEA. Trimming took 8 bases from V and 4 from J, leaving 14 bases between them. This CDR3 has 12 residues. The chain's CDR3 is CSFLTPGTEAFF. The CDR3 DNA follows: TGCAGCTTCCTGACCCCTGGCACTGAAGCTTTCTTT.

The chain uses TRBV30 and TRBJ1-2, with 7 bases fitting TRBD1. Germline CDR1 GTSNPN, CDR2 SVGIG (reference sequence). V lost 2 bases and J lost 8; bases outside the gene matches: 5. The CDR3 runs to 12 residues. CDR3 coding DNA: TGTGCCTGGAGTCCCAGGGGGATCGGCTACACCTTC. Translating gives CAWSPRGIGYTF.

The CDR3 loop is CASSLATGTVNTEAFF. CDR3 nucleotides: TGTGCCAGCAGTTTGGCGACCGGGACGGTGAACACTGAAGCTTTCTTT. This rearrangement joins TRBV28 to TRBJ1-1, with D possibly being TRBD1 (5 bases). CDR1 MDHEN and CDR2 SYDVKM come from the germline V gene. The CDR3 sequence is 16 residues long. Trimming pared 3 bases from V and 0 bases from J, leaving 14 bases between.

The chain couples TRBV29-1 to TRBJ1-3; D unresolved. The CDR3 is made up of 12 amino acids. Germline V gene data show CDR1 as SQVTM and CDR2 as ANQGSEA. V gave up 4 bases and J gave up 0 bases, with 4 bases separating them. This CDR3 is CSVAHSGNTIYF. CDR3 DNA: TGCAGCGTTGCTCACTCTGGAAACACCATATATTTT.

This clone was seen once. The rearrangement links TRBV30 to TRBJ1-2; weak D call: TRBD1 (5 bases). Per germline, CDR1 GTSNPN and CDR2 SVGIG (reference sequence). The V end lost 6 bases, the J end lost 3 bases, and 11 bases lay between the germline ends. The CDR3 spans 12 residues. The DNA of the CDR3 is TGTGCCTGCCGGGGCCAGGACTATGGCTACACCTTC. This gives the protein CACRGQDYGYTF.

V usage is TRBV2 and J usage is TRBJ2-7; D not certain. V lost 1 base to trimming and J lost 5 bases, with 6 bases between them. The CDR3 is 12 residues long. Germline lookup yields CDR1 SNHLY and CDR2 FYNNEI. CDR3 in DNA: TGTGCCAGCAGTGAAGTATGGGACGAGCAGTACTTC. It yields the protein CASSEVWDEQYF.

This chain links TRBV2 with TRBJ1-1; no firm D call. CDR3 size: 15 residues. V shed 4 bases and J shed 4 bases, with 16 bases lying between them. The germline V gene has CDR1 SNHLY and CDR2 FYNNEI. The CDR3 sequence is CASSAGPARGTEAFF. CDR3 coding DNA: TGTGCCAGCAGTGCAGGTCCCGCGCGGGGCACTGAAGCTTTCTTT. The full variable domain, in which reference TRBV2 and TRBJ1-1 provide the parts outside the CDR3, is EPEVTQTPSHQVTQMGQEVILRCVPISNHLYFYWYRQILGQKVEFLVSFYNNEISEKSEIFDDQFSVERPDGSNFTLKIRSTKLEDSAMYFCASSAGPARGTEAFFGQGTRLTVV.

The rearrangement links TRBV27 to TRBJ2-5, with D possibly being TRBD1 (6 bases). The CDR3 totals 16 residues. V lost 6 bases, J lost 0 bases, and 17 bases lay in between. Germline V gives CDR1 MNHEY, CDR2 SMNVEV (reference sequence). The CDR3 DNA reads TGTGCCAGCAGCCGGAACAGGGCTGGGTACCAAGAGACCCAGTACTTC. This translates into CASSRNRAGYQETQYF.

The rearrangement links TRBV7-8 to TRBJ2-7; D may be TRBD1 or TRBD2 (5 bases each). This CDR3 spans 13 amino acids. In germline, CDR1 is SGHVS, CDR2 FQNEAQ. Trimming pared 8 bases from V and 3 bases from J, leaving 14 bases between. Here the CDR3 reads CASGWDGRYEQYF. DNA for the CDR3: TGTGCCAGCGGCTGGGACGGGCGCTACGAGCAGTACTTC.

The table lists this clone with a count of one. The same CDR3 also results from other DNA sequences found in this sample. The rearrangement uses TRBV30 and TRBJ2-7; 7 bases line up with TRBD1. The CDR3 has 13 residues. The germline gives CDR1 GTSNPN, CDR2 SVGIG (reference sequence). Trimming removed 5 bases from V and 0 bases from J; junction bases left unmatched: 4. CDR3 nucleotides: TGTGCCTGGTCCCGGGACAGCTCCTACGAGCAGTACTTC. It translates to CAWSRDSSYEQYF.

This chain joins TRBV30 and TRBJ2-1; D call uncertain. Trimming removed 4 bases at V and 0 bases at J, with 4 bases between. Germline V gives CDR1 GTSNPN, CDR2 SVGIG (reference sequence). This CDR3 is 12 amino acids long. The CDR3 coding sequence is TGTGCCTGGACACCCTCCTACAATGAGCAGTTCTTC. It specifies CAWTPSYNEQFF.

This chain joins TRBV5-6 and TRBJ2-1; the D gene could be TRBD1 or TRBD2 (5 bases each). V lost 1 base and J lost 4, with 12 bases in between. The CDR3 covers 15 residues. Germline CDR1 SGHDT, CDR2 YYEEEE. As DNA, the CDR3 is TGTGCCAGCAGCTTGAGAGGGGTGGGGTACAATGAGCAGTTCTTC. This codes for CASSLRGVGYNEQFF. Variable domain in full (rest from reference TRBV5-6 and TRBJ2-1): DAGVTQSPTHLIKTRGQQVTLRCSPKSGHDTVSWYQQALGQGPQFIFQYYEEEERQRGNFPDRFSGHQFPNYSSELNVNALLLGDSALYLCASSLRGVGYNEQFFGPGTRLTVL.

This clone was seen only a few times. The chain joins TRBV21-1 to TRBJ1-6. TRBV21-1 is a pseudogene segment. The CDR3 runs to 15 residues. The CDR3 DNA reads as TGTGCCAGCACCAAAAGGGGCGGGATAATTCGCCCCCTCCACTTT. Amino acid sequence: CASTKRGGIIRPLHF.

A few counts support this clone. The chain has TRBV9 and TRBJ1-2, with D unclear. This CDR3 spans 14 amino acids. Germline assignment: CDR1 SGDLS and CDR2 YYNGEE. V was trimmed by 0 bases and J by 7 bases, leaving 13 bases between them. The CDR3 here is CASSVAGGKSGYTF. For the CDR3, the DNA is TGTGCCAGCAGCGTAGCTGGTGGTAAGAGTGGCTACACCTTC.

J is TRBJ2-1 and V is TRBV9; D is possibly TRBD2 (5 bases). Deletions cut 0 bases from V and 2 bases from J, with 15 bases between. Germline V gene data show CDR1 as SGDLS and CDR2 as YYNGEE. This CDR3 is built from 17 residues. The CDR3, as DNA: TGTGCCAGCAGCGTAGCTGTGGGGAGTGGCGCCTACAATGAGCAGTTCTTC. Its protein product is CASSVAVGSGAYNEQFF.

The V call is TRBV7-2, the J call TRBJ2-1; D is possibly TRBD2 (5 bases). Trimming removed 1 base at V and 9 bases at J, with 7 bases between. Germline V lookup: CDR1 SGHTA, CDR2 FQGNSA. This CDR3 has 12 amino acids. The CDR3 DNA sequence: TGTGCCAGCAGCTTAGGAGCGGCTGAGCAGTTCTTC. It specifies CASSLGAAEQFF. Looking up the rest from reference TRBV7-2 and TRBJ2-1 gives the full variable domain: GAGVSQSPSNKVTEKGKDVELRCDPISGHTALYWYRQSLGQGLEFLIYFQGNSAPDKSGLPSDRFSAERTGGSVSTLTIQRTQQEDSAVYLCASSLGAAEQFFGPGTRLTVL.

The chain carries TRBV25-1 and TRBJ2-6, with 8 nucleotides matching TRBD1. V shed 5 bases, J shed 1 base, and the junction held 7 bases outside the gene matches. In germline, CDR1 is MGHDK, CDR2 SYGVNS. This CDR3 is 17 amino acids long. The CDR3 DNA is TGTGCCAGCAGTCATGGGACAGGCTTATCTGGGGCCAACGTCCTGACTTTC. Its protein is CASSHGTGLSGANVLTF.

The rearrangement joins TRBV25-1 to TRBJ1-4; D perhaps matches TRBD1 (6 bases). Germline CDR1 MGHDK, CDR2 SYGVNS. Trimming stripped 6 bases from V and 8 bases from J, with 13 bases between. The CDR3 length is 13 residues. CDR3 residues: CASRQGPGEKLFF. The CDR3, as DNA: TGTGCCAGCAGACAGGGCCCGGGGGAAAAACTGTTTTTT.

This sequence joins TRBV7-2 and TRBJ2-5, with D tentatively TRBD2 (6 bases). The germline V and J ends were trimmed by 5 bases and 6 bases, with 16 bases remaining between them. The CDR3 has 14 residues. Germline assignment: CDR1 SGHTA and CDR2 FQGNSA. The CDR3, as DNA: TGTGCCAGCAGCCTGTATCGGCGGGAACAGACCCAGTACTTC. It is translated as CASSLYRREQTQYF.

This chain connects TRBV11-2 to TRBJ2-5; TRBD2 aligns across 13 bases. V lost 1 base and J lost 5; bases outside the gene matches: 4. This CDR3 contains 16 residues. Per germline, CDR1 SGHAT and CDR2 FQNNGV. The DNA for the CDR3 is TGTGCCAGCAGCTTAGGGACTAGCGGGAGAGGCGAGACCCAGTACTTC. It yields the protein CASSLGTSGRGETQYF.

This clone was counted once. The chain has TRBV4-1 and TRBJ2-7; D is perhaps TRBD1 (6 bases). Germline V gene lookup returns CDR1 MGHRA and CDR2 YSYEKL. There are 13 residues in the CDR3. Trimming removed 6 bases from V and 5 bases from J, with 14 bases in between. The CDR3 region is CASRATGKNEQYF. CDR3 sequence (DNA): TGCGCCAGCAGAGCCACAGGGAAAAACGAGCAGTACTTC.

J is TRBJ2-5 and V is TRBV27; TRBD2 is a possible D gene (6 bases). The germline V gene has CDR1 MNHEY and CDR2 SMNVEV (reference sequence). V was trimmed by 5 bases and J by 3 bases, leaving 16 bases between them. The CDR3 has 15 amino acids. The CDR3 is CASSTYRDSEETQYF. DNA for the CDR3: TGTGCCAGCAGTACCTACCGGGACTCCGAAGAGACCCAGTACTTC.

The genes are TRBV28 and TRBJ1-2; no reliable D call. CDR3 length: 13 amino acids. V lost 5 bases to trimming and J lost 6 bases, with 13 bases between them. The V gene's germline CDR1 is MDHEN and CDR2 SYDVKM. The CDR3 DNA follows: TGTGCCAGCAGTCTCCTATGGGAGAATGGCTACACCTTC. It codes for CASSLLWENGYTF.